This T cell receptor (beta chain) was profiled in a study of shared clonotypes between healthy human individuals. At the level of the study: Aged 18 to 49, the donors were a couple of women and a few men. Overall study findings and caveats: Compared with memory subsets, naive subsets generally had larger estimated richness. Non-shared clonotypes were found to have lower generation probabilities than the clonotypes that were shared by all four of the sorted-subset donors.

Comment on this clone: Its antigen is unidentified.

V lost 2 bases and J lost 3, with 9 bases in between. The CDR3 consists of 14 residues. The germline CDR1 and CDR2 sequences are SGHTS and YDEGEE. Some 32,000 T cell genomes, or approximately 0.2 ug DNA, went into the sorted-subset replicate PCRs. The table came from immunoSEQ multiplex PCR; TCRdb's copy has only in-frame clones and leaves some out. Of approximately 2,000,000 clones in the sample, around 92% are singletons; the top ten hold 0.37%. The sequencing sample was made of naive CD4+ T cells from PBMCs. The subset here: CD45RA+ positively selected. The V call is TRBV5-8, the J call TRBJ2-1; D is ambiguous. The TCR comes from a man younger than 35 in good health. Some clones in this sample may be carry-over from other donors' samples. The chain's CDR3 is CASSFRSGYNEQFF. CDR3 sequence (DNA): TGTGCCAGCAGCTTCCGCTCAGGCTACAATGAGCAGTTCTTC.